These 3 T cell receptor beta chains were all obtained from the same sample, sequenced in a study of regulatory T cells in long-lasting Graves disease. Regarding time point: newly diagnosed GD, antithyroid drugs for less than 3 months. The authors made the TCR library using RNA they extracted from PBMCs. In building TCR beta libraries, iRepertoire HTBI primers were used together with Arm-PCR of CDR3 regions. TCRdb used MiXCR to reprocess the multiplex PCR reads, holding one entry per CDR3 protein. Of a few hundred thousand distinct CDR3 sequences in the sample, around 13% are singletons; the top ten hold roughly 18%. These data also featured in a second study, about T cells in Graves' hyperthyroidism and ophthalmopathy.

Specimen: peripheral blood mononuclear cells (PBMCs), collected at new diagnosis, from a patient treated with antithyroid drugs. The source of these receptors is a woman aged 45-65 years with Graves disease.

This clonotype was seen more than once but under ten times. The V call is TRBV19, the J call TRBJ1-2; the D is unclear. The CDR3 has 12 amino acids. Germline CDR1 reads LNHDA; CDR2 reads SQIVND (reference sequence). V dropped 5 bases and J dropped 5 bases, with 9 bases sitting between them. The CDR3 DNA sequence: TGTGCCAGTAGTCGGACGGAGTATGGCTACACCTTC. It translates to CASSRTEYGYTF.

The rearrangement links TRBV3-1 to TRBJ2-5; 7 bases map to TRBD2. V was pared by 3 bases and J by 3 bases, with 7 bases of the junction left unmatched. The germline CDR1 and CDR2 sequences are LGHDT and YNNKEL (reference sequence). The CDR3 loop spans 15 amino acids. DNA for the CDR3: TGTGCCAGCAGCCACTCACTAGCGACGAAAGAGACCCAGTACTTC. Translated, it gives CASSHSLATKETQYF.

This clonotype was detected only a few times. CDR3 nucleotide sequence: TGTGCCATCAGTGATCCCGGGGGCCCCATGACAGGAACGGACGAGCAGTACTTC. Its translation is CAISDPGGPMTGTDEQYF. The chain is built from TRBV10-3 and TRBJ2-7, with D perhaps assigned TRBD1 or TRBD2 (6 bases each). The germline gives CDR1 ENHRY, CDR2 SYGVKD. Trimming stripped 3 bases from V and 5 bases from J, with 26 bases between. The CDR3 covers 18 residues.